A selection of T cell receptor beta chains follows, all from one sample in a study of early T cells in non-severe SARS-CoV-2 infection. TCRdb reprocessed the 5' RACE reads with MiXCR, giving one entry per CDR3 protein. The table records around 60,000 distinct CDR3 sequences, more than 15% of them present only once. Source: whole blood, taken at baseline. The origin of the receptors is an adult who was a healthcare worker with PCR-confirmed SARS-CoV-2 infection or an uninfected control (not recorded which). Each CDR3 is given without its conserved first and last residue.

v_call,cdr3_aa
TRBV5-1,ASSSGQGEETQY
TRBV5-1,ASTHHRGGTDTQY
TRBV3-1,ASSQALQGMTEAF
TRBV7-8,ASSLGFGIQY
TRBV5-1,ASSLTGTSYNEQF
TRBV7-9,ASSTVPYRGTYEQY
TRBV7-6,ASSLSDMNTEAF
TRBV7-9,ASSLAVSGRETQY
TRBV6-1,ASSERLGGAYEQY
TRBV18,ASSLQGQANTEAF